This T cell receptor beta chain is drawn from a study of cytomegalovirus exposure and HLA in healthy donors. The primer mix had 60 Vbeta and 13 Jbeta primers. Measured with immunoSEQ multiplex PCR; TCRdb has only the in-frame clones, and not every one. The table lists about 210,000 clones, approximately 80% of them singletons, with roughly 10% in the top ten. Trimming removed 5 bases at V and 2 bases at J, with 16 bases between. CDR3 size: 15 residues. Germline V gives CDR1 SGHRS, CDR2 YFSETQ. This clonotype was sampled from a woman aged 50 to 60 in good health and CMV-seropositive. V gene TRBV5-1 combines with J gene TRBJ1-1; weak D call: TRBD1 (6 bases). The sample was PBMCs. The CDR3 is CASRILTGPNTEAFF. The CDR3, as DNA: TGCGCCAGCAGAATCCTGACAGGACCTAACACTGAAGCTTTCTTT.